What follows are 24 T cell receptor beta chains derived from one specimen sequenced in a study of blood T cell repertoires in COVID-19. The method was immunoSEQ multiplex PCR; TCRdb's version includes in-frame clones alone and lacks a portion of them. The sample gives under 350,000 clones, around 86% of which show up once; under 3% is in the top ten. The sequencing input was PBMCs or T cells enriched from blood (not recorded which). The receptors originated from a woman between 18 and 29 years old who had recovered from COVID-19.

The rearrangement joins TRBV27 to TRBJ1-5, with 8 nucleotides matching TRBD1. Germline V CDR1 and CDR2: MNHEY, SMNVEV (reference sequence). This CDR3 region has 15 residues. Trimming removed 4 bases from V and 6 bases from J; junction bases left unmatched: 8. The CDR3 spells CASSSKYRGVQPQHF. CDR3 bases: TGTGCCAGCAGTTCGAAATACAGGGGGGTTCAGCCCCAGCATTTT.

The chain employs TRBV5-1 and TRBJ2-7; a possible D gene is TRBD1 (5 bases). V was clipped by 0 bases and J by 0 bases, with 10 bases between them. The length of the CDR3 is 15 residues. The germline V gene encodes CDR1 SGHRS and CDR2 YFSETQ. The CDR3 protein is CASSLVYRNSYEQYF. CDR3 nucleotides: TGCGCCAGCAGCTTGGTATACAGGAACTCCTACGAGCAGTACTTC.

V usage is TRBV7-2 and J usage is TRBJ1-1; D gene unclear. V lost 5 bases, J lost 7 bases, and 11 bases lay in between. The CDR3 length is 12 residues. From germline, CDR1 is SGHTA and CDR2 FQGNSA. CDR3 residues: CASSPGSFEAFF. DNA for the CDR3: TGTGCCAGCAGCCCCGGGTCTTTTGAAGCTTTCTTT.

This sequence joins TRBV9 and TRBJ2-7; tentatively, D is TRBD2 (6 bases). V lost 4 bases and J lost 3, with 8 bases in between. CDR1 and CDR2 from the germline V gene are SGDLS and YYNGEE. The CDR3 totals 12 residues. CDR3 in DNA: TGTGCCAGCAGCTCTAGCGACTACGAGCAGTACTTC. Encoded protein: CASSSSDYEQYF.

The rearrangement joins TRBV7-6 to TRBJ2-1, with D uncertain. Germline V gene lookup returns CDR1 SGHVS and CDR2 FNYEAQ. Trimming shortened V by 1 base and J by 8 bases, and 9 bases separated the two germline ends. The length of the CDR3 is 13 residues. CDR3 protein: CASSLGLADEQFF. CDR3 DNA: TGTGCCAGCAGCTTAGGGTTAGCAGATGAGCAGTTCTTC. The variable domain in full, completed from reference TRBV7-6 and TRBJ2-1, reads GAGVSQSPRYKVTKRGQDVALRCDPISGHVSLYWYRQALGQGPEFLTYFNYEAQQDKSGLPNDRFSAERPEGSISTLTIQRTEQRDSAMYRCASSLGLADEQFFGPGTRLTVL.

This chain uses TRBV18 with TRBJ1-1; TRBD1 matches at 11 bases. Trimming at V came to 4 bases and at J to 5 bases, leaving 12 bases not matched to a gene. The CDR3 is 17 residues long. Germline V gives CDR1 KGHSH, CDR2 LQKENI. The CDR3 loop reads CASSLSGTGGYGTEAFF. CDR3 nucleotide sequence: TGTGCCAGCTCACTATCCGGGACAGGGGGATATGGAACTGAAGCTTTCTTT.

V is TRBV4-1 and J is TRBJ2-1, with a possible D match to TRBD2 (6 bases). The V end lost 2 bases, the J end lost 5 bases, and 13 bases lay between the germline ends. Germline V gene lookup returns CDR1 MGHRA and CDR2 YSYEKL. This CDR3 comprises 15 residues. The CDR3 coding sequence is TGCGCCAGCAGCCAACCAGGGACGGGAGACAATGAGCAGTTCTTC. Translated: CASSQPGTGDNEQFF.

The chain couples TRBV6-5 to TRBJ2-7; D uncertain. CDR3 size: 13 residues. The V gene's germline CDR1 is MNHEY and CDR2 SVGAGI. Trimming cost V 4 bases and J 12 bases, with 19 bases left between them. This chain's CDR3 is CASSSPLSRSTYF. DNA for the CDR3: TGTGCCAGCAGTTCCCCTCTCTCGCGGAGTACGTACTTC.

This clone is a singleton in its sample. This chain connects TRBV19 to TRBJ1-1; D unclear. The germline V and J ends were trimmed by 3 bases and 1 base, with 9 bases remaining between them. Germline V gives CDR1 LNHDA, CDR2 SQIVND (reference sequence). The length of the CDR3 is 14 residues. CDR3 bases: TGTGCCAGTAGTATTTGGCCGGGGAACACTGAAGCTTTCTTT. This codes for CASSIWPGNTEAFF.

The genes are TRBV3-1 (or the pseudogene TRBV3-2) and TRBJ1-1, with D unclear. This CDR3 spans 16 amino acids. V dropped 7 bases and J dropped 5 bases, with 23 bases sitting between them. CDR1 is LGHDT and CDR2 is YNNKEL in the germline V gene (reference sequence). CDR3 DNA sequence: TGTGCCAGCAACGCAGATTCGACATCCGGCGGGACTGAAGCTTTCTTT. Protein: CASNADSTSGGTEAFF.

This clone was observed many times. CDR3 amino acids: CASSYSFTGQAGELFF. The CDR3 nucleotides are TGTGCCAGCAGTTACTCGTTTACGGGACAGGCCGGGGAGCTGTTTTTT. The V call is TRBV6-5, the J call TRBJ2-2; TRBD1 matches at 8 bases. Trimming removed 0 bases from V and 6 bases from J; junction bases left unmatched: 6. Germline V lookup: CDR1 MNHEY, CDR2 SVGAGI. CDR3 length equals 16 residues.

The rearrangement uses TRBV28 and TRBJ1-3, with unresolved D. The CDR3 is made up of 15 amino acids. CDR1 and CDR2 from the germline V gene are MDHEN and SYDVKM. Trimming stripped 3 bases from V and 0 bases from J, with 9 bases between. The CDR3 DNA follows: TGTGCCAGCAGTTTTTTCGGGGTCTCTGGAAACACCATATATTTT. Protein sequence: CASSFFGVSGNTIYF.

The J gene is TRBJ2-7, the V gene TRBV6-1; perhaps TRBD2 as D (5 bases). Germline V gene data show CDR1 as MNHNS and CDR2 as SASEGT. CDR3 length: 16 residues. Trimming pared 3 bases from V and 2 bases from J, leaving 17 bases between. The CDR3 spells CASSDEGALGTYEQYF. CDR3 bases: TGTGCCAGCAGTGACGAGGGAGCCCTTGGAACCTACGAGCAGTACTTC.

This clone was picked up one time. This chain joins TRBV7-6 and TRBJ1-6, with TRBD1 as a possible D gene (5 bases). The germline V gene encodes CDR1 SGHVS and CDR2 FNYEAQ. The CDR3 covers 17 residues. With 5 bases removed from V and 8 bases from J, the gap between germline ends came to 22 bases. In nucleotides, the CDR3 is TGTGCCAGCAGCCCTTACGCGGACATTCCCTCATATTCACCCCTCCACTTT. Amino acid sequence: CASSPYADIPSYSPLHF. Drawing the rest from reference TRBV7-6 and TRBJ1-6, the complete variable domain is GAGVSQSPRYKVTKRGQDVALRCDPISGHVSLYWYRQALGQGPEFLTYFNYEAQQDKSGLPNDRFSAERPEGSISTLTIQRTEQRDSAMYRCASSPYADIPSYSPLHFGNGTRLTVT.

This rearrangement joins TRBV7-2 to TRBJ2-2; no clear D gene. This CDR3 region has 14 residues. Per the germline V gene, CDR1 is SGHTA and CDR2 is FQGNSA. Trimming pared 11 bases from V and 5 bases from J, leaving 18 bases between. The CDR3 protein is CAGAPNGGTGELFF. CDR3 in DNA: TGTGCCGGAGCACCGAACGGTGGAACCGGGGAGCTGTTTTTT.

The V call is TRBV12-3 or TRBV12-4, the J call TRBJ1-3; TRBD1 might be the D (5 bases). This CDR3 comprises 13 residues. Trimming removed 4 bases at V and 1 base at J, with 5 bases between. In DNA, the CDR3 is TGTGCCAGCAGTTCAGGGTCTGGAAACACCATATATTTT. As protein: CASSSGSGNTIYF.

The CDR3 reads CASSQDPLAADTQYF. The CDR3 DNA reads TGCGCCAGCAGCCAAGACCCCCTAGCGGCAGATACGCAGTATTTT. The rearrangement joins TRBV4-3 to TRBJ2-3; 7 nucleotides match TRBD2. Germline CDR1 and CDR2: LGHNA and YSLEER. The CDR3 sequence is 15 residues long. V lost 0 bases and J lost 4; bases outside the gene matches: 4.

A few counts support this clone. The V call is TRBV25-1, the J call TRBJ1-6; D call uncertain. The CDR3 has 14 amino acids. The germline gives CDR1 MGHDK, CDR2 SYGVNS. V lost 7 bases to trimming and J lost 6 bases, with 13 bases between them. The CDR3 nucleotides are TGTGCCAGCACTTCCGGGATCCCTAATTCACCCCTCCACTTT. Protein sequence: CASTSGIPNSPLHF. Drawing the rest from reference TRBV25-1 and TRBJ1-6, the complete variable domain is EADIYQTPRYLVIGTGKKITLECSQTMGHDKMYWYQQDPGMELHLIHYSYGVNSTEKGDLSSESTVSRIRTEHFPLTLESARPSHTSQYLCASTSGIPNSPLHFGNGTRLTVT.

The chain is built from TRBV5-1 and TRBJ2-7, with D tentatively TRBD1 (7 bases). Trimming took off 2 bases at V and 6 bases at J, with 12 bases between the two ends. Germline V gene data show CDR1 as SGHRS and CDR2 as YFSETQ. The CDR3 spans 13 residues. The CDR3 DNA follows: TGCGCCAGCAGCTTTGCCAGGGGGGTCGAGCAGTACTTC. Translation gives CASSFARGVEQYF.

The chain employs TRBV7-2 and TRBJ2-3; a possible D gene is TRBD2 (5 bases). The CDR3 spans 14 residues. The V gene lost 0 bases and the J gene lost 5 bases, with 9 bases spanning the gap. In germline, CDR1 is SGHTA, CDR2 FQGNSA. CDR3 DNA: TGTGCCAGCAGCTTAGCGGCCCGGGGAGATACGCAGTATTTT. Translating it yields CASSLAARGDTQYF.

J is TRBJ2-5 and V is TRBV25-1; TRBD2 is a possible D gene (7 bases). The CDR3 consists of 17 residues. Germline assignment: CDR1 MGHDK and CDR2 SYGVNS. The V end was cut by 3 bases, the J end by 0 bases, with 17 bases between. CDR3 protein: CASSDPKTGGHQETQYF. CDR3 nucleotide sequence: TGTGCCAGCAGTGACCCCAAAACGGGGGGCCACCAAGAGACCCAGTACTTC.

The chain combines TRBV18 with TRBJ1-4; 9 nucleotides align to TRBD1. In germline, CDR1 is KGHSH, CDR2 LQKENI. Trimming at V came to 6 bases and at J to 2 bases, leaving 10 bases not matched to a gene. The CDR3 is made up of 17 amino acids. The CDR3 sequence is CASSTGTGFFTNEKLFF. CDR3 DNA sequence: TGTGCCAGCTCGACCGGGACAGGGTTTTTTACTAATGAAAAACTGTTTTTT. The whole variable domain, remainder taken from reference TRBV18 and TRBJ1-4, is NAGVMQNPRHLVRRRGQEARLRCSPMKGHSHVYWYRQLPEEGLKFMVYLQKENIIDESGMPKERFSAEFPKEGPSILRIQQVVRGDSAAYFCASSTGTGFFTNEKLFFGSGTQLSVL.

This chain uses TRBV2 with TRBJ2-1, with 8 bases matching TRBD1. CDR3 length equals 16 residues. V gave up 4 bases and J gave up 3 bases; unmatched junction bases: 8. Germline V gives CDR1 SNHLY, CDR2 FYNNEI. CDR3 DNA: TGTGCCAGCAGTGGCCCCCCGGACAGGGACTACAATGAGCAGTTCTTC. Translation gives CASSGPPDRDYNEQFF.

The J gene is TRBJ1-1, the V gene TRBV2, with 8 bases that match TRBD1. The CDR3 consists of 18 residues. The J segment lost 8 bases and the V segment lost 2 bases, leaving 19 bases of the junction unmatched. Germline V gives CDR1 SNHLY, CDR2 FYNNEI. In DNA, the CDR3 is TGTGCCAGCAGTGAACCACAGGGGGTCTGGACCAAAGGGAGGGAAGCTTTCTTT. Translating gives CASSEPQGVWTKGREAFF.